This T cell receptor beta chain was recovered during a study of T-cell memory formation after mild COVID-19. Study information: TCR clustering was largely donor specific.

A word on this clonotype: The antigen remains unidentified.

cDNA libraries for TCR alpha and TCR beta, carrying sample barcodes and UMIs, came from 5'RACE with constant-segment primers. TCRdb processed the 5' RACE reads anew with MiXCR; each CDR3 protein has one entry. The table shows about 110,000 distinct CDR3 sequences, with roughly 20% occurring only once. Study-wide results and caveats: Whereas later expanders leaned CD4+, clones contracting day 15 to 85 showed a balanced CD4/CD8 makeup.

The CDR3 consists of 14 residues. V lost 1 base and J 4 bases, leaving 10 bases between the germline ends. Germline V gene data show CDR1 as SNHLY and CDR2 as FYNNEI. The source of this sequence is a man between 18 and 35 years old who had mild COVID-19 (a few samples of this study predate the infection). Cell type and time point are not known. Sample: PBMCs or a T cell subset sorted from them (not recorded which). The rearrangement links TRBV2 to TRBJ1-2, with D maybe TRBD1 (5 bases). CDR3 DNA: TGTGCCAGCAGTGAAGATGGGACCTTCTATGGCTACACCTTC. Amino acids: CASSEDGTFYGYTF.